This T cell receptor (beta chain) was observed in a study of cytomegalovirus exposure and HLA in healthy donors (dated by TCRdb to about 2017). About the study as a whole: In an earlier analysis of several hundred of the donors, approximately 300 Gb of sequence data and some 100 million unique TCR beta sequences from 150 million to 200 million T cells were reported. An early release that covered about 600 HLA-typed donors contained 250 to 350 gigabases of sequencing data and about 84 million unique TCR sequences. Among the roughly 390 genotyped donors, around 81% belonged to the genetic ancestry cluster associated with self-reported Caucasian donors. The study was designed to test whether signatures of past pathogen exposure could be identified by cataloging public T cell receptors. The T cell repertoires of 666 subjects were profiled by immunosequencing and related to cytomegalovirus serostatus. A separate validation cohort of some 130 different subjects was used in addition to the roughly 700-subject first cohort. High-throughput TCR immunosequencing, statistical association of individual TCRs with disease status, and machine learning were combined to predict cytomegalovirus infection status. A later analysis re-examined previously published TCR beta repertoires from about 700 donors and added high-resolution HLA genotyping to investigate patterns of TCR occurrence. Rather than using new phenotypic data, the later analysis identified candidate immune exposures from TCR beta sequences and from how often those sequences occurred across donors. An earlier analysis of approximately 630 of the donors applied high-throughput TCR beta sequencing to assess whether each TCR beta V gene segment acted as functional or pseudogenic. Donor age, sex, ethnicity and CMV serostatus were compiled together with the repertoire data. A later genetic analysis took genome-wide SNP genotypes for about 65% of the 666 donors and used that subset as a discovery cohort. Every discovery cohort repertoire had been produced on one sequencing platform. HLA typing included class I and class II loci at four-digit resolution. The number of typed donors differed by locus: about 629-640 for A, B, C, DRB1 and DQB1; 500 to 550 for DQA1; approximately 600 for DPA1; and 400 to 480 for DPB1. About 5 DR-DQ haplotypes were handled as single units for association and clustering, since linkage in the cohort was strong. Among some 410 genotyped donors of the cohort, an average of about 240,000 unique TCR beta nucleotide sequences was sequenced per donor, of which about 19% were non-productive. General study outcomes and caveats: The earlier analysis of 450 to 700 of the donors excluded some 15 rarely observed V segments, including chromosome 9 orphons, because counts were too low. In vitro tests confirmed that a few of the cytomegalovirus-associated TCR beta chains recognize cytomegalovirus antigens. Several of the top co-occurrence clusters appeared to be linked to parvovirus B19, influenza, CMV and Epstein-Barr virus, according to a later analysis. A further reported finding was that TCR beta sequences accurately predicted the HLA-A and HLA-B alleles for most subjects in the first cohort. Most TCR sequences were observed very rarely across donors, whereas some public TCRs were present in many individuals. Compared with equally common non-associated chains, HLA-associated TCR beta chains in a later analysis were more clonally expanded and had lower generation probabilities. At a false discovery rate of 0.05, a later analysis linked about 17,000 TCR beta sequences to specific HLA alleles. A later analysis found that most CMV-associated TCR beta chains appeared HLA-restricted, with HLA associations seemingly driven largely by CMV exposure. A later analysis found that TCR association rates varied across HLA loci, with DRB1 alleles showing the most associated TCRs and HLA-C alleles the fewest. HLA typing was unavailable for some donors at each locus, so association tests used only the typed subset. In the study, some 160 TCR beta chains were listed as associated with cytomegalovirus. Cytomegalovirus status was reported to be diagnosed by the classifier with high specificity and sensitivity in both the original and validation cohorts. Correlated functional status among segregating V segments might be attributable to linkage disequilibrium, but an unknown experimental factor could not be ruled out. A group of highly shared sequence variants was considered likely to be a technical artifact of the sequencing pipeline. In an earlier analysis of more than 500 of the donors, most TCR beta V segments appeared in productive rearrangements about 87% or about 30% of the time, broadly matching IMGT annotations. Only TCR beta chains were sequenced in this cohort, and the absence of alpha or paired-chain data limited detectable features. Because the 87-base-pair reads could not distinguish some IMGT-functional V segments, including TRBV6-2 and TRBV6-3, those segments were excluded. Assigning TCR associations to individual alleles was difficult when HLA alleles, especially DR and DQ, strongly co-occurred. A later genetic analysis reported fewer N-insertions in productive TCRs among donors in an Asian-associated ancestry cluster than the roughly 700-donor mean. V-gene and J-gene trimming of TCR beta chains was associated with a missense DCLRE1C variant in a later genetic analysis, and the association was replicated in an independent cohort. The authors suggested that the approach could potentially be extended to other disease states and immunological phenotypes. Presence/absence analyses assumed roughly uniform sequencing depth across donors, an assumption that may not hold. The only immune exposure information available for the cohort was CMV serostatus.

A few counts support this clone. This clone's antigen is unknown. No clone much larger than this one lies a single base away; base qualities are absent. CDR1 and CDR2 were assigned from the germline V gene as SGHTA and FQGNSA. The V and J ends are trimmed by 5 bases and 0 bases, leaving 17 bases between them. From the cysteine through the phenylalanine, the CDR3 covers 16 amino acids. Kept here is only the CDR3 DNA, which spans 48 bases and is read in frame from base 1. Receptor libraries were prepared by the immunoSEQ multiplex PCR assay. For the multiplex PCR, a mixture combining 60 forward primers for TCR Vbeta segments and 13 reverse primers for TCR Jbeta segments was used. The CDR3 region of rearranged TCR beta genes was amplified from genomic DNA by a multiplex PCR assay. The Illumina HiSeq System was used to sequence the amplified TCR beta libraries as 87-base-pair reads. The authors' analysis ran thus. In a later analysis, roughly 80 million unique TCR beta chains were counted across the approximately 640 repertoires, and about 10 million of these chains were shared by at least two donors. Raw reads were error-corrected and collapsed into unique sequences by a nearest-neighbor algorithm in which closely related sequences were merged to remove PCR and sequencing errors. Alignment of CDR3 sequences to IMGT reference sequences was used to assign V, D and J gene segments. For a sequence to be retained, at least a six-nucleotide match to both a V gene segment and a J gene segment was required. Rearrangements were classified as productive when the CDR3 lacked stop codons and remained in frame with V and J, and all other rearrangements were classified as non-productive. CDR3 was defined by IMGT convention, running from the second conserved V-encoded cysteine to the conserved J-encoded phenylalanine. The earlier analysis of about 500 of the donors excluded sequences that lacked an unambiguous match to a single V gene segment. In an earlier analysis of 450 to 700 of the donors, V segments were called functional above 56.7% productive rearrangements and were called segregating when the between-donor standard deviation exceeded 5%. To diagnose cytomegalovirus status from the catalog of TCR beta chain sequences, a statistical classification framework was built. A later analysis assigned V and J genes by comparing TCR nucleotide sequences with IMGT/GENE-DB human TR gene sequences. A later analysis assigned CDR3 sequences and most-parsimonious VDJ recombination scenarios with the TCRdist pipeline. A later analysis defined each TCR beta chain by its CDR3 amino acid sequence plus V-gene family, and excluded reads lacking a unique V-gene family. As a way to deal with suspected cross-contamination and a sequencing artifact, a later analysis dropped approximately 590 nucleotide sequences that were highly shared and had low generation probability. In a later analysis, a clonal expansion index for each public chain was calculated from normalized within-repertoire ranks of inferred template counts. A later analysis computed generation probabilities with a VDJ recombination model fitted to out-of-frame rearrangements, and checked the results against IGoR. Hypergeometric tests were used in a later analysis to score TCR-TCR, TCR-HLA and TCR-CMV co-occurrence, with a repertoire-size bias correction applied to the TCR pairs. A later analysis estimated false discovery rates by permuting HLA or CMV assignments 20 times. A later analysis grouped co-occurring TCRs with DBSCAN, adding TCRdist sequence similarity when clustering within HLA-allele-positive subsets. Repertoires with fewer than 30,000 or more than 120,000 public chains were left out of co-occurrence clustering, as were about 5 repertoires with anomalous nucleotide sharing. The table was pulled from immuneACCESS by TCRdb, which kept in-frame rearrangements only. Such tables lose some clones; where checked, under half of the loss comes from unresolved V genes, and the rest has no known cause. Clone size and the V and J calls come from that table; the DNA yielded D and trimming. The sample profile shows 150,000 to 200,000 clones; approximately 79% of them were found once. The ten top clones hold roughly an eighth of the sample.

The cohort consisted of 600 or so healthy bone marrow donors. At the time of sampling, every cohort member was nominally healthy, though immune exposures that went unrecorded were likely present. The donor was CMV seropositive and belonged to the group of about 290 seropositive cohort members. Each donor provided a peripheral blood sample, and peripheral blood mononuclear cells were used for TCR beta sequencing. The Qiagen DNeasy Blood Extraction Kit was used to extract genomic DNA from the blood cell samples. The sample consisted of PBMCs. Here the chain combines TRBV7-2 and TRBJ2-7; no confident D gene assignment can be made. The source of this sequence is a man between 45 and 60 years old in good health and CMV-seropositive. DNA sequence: TGTGCCAGCAGCCCATCTCTTCGCTCACTCTCCTACGAGCAGTACTTC. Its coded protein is CASSPSLRSLSYEQYF.